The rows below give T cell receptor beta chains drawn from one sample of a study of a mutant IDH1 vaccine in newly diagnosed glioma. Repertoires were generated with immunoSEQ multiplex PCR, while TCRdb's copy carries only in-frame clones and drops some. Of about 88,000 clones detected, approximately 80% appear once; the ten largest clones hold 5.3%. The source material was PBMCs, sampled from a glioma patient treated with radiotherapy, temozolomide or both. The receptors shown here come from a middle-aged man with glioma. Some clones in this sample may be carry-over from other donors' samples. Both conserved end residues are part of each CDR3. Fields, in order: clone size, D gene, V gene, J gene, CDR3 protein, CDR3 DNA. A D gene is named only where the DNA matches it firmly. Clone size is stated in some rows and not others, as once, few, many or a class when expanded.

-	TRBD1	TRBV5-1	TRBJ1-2	CASSYAGQGEGYTF	TGCGCCAGCAGCTATGCGGGACAGGGGGAAGGCTACACCTTC
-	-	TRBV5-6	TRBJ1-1	CASIPPDGNTEAFF	TGTGCCAGCATCCCCCCCGACGGGAACACTGAAGCTTTCTTT
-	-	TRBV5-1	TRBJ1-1	CASTIGVDTEAFF	TGCGCCAGCACCATTGGAGTTGACACTGAAGCTTTCTTT
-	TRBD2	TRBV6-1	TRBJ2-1	CASNRLAGGNEQFF	TGTGCCAGCAACAGACTAGCGGGGGGGAATGAGCAGTTCTTC
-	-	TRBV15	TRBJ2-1	CATSRVGGYNEQFF	TGTGCCACCAGCAGAGTGGGCGGGTACAATGAGCAGTTCTTC
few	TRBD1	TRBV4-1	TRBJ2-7	CASSQDGQEAYEQYF	TGCGCCAGCAGCCAAGATGGACAGGAAGCCTACGAGCAGTACTTC
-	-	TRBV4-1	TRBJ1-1	CASSQGERGTEAFF	TGCGCCAGCAGCCAAGGGGAACGTGGGACTGAAGCTTTCTTT
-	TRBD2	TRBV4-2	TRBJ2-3	CASSQEGTSGGKGTDTQYF	TGTGCCAGCAGCCAAGAGGGAACTAGCGGGGGTAAGGGCACAGATACGCAGTATTTT
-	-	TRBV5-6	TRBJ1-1	CASSLFAGEVAAFF	TGTGCCAGCAGCTTGTTTGCCGGGGAGGTTGCAGCTTTCTTT
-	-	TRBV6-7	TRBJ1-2	CASSSAEGNYGYTF	TGTGCCAGCAGTTCCGCCGAGGGTAACTATGGCTACACCTTC
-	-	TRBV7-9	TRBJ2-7	CASSPSGYNEQYF	TGTGCCAGCAGCCCAAGCGGGTACAACGAGCAGTACTTC
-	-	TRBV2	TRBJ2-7	CASSEELEPPEQYF	TGTGCCAGCAGTGAGGAGCTGGAACCTCCCGAGCAGTACTTC
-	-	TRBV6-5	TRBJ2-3	CASRTLDSRADTQYF	TGTGCCAGCAGGACCCTGGACTCGCGCGCAGATACGCAGTATTTT
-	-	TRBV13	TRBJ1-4	CASSRGRPREKLFF	TGTGCCAGCAGCCGCGGTCGGCCCCGGGAAAAACTGTTTTTT
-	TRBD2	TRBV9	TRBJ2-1	CASSASPGLAGFNEQFF	TGTGCCAGCAGCGCGAGTCCGGGGCTAGCGGGTTTCAATGAGCAGTTCTTC
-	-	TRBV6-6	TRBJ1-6	CASSYSLDYNSPLHF	TGTGCCAGCAGTTACTCGTTAGATTATAATTCACCCCTCCACTTT
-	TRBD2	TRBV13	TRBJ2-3	CASSLEGGGAWDTQYF	TGTGCCAGCAGCTTAGAGGGCGGGGGGGCCTGGGATACGCAGTATTTT
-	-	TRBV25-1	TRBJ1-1	CASSDRGGTEAFF	TGTGCCAGCAGTGACCGGGGTGGAACTGAAGCTTTCTTT
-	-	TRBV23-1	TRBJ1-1	CASVGGRTEAFF	TGCGCCAGCGTAGGGGGGCGCACTGAAGCTTTCTTT
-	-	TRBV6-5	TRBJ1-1	CASESGERTEAFF	TGTGCCAGCGAGTCTGGGGAACGCACTGAAGCTTTCTTT
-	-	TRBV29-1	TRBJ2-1	CSVEMGGPTSEQFF	TGCAGCGTTGAAATGGGAGGCCCCACAAGTGAGCAGTTCTTC
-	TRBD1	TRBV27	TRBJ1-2	CASSLGQGEVGYTF	TGTGCCAGCAGTTTAGGACAGGGGGAGGTTGGCTACACCTTC
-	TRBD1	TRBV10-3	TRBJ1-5	CAINDRDSNQPQHF	TGTGCCATCAACGACAGGGATAGCAATCAGCCCCAGCATTTT
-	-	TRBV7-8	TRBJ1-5	CASSTDRRALQPQHF	TGTGCCAGCAGCACCGACAGGAGGGCACTTCAGCCCCAGCATTTT
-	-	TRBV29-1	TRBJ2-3	CSVEDVRGRTDTQYF	TGCAGCGTTGAAGATGTAAGGGGCCGCACAGATACGCAGTATTTT
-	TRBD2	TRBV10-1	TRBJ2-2	CASSDLRTSGGYGELFF	TGCGCCAGCAGTGATCTACGGACTAGCGGGGGGTACGGGGAGCTGTTTTTT
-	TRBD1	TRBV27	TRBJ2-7	CASRGTGGFEQYF	TGTGCCAGCAGAGGGACAGGGGGCTTCGAGCAGTACTTC
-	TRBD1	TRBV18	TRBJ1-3	CASSPEGTGHFGNTIYF	TGTGCCAGCTCACCGGAGGGGACAGGGCACTTTGGAAACACCATATATTTT
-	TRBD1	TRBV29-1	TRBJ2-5	CSAGQGSETQYF	TGCAGCGCGGGACAGGGGTCAGAGACCCAGTACTTC
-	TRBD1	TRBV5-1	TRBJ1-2	CASSPETGAGYTF	TGCGCCAGCAGCCCGGAAACAGGGGCGGGCTACACCTTC
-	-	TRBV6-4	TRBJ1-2	CASFSPGVWGYTF	TGTGCCAGCTTTTCCCCAGGAGTTTGGGGCTACACCTTC
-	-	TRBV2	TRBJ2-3	CASSENRDTQYF	TGTGCCAGCAGTGAAAATCGGGATACGCAGTATTTT
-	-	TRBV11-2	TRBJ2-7	CASSPTGTSAREQYF	TGTGCCAGCAGTCCAACAGGGACTTCGGCGCGGGAGCAGTACTTC
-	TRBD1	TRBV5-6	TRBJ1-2	CASSSRGTRYGYTF	TGTGCCAGCAGCTCCAGGGGGACGAGGTATGGCTACACCTTC
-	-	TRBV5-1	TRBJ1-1	CASSQGDTEAFF	TGCGCCAGTTCTCAAGGGGATACTGAAGCTTTCTTT
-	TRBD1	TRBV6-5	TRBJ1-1	CASSLTGGNTEAFF	TGTGCCAGCAGTTTGACAGGGGGAAACACTGAAGCTTTCTTT
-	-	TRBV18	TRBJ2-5	CASSPGNQETQYF	TGTGCCAGCTCGCCAGGGAACCAAGAGACCCAGTACTTC
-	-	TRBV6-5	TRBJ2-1	CASSYGGNEQFF	TGTGCCAGCAGTTATGGGGGTAATGAGCAGTTCTTC
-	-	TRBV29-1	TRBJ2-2	CSAYAGELFF	TGCAGCGCGTATGCTGGGGAGCTGTTTTTT
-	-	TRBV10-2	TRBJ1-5	CASREQSNQPQHF	TGCGCCAGCAGGGAACAAAGCAATCAGCCCCAGCATTTT
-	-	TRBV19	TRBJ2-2	CASISHYVNTGELFF	TGTGCCAGTATCTCGCACTACGTAAACACCGGGGAGCTGTTTTTT
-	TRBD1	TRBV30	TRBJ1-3	CAWSYGTGRVDTIYF	TGTGCCTGGAGTTACGGGACAGGGCGTGTGGACACCATATATTTT
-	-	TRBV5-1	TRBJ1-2	CASSFGQHGYTF	TGCGCCAGCAGCTTTGGCCAGCATGGCTACACCTTC
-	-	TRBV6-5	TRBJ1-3	CASSLRRGTGNTIYF	TGTGCCAGCAGTTTACGGCGGGGAACGGGAAACACCATATATTTT
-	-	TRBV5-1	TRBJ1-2	CASRVDNYGYTF	TGCGCCAGCAGAGTTGACAACTATGGCTACACCTTC
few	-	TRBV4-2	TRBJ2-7	CASSQSRLDPPNEQYF	TGTGCCAGCAGCCAATCTCGACTAGACCCACCCAACGAGCAGTACTTC
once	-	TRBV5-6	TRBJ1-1	CASSFKVLGPNTEAFF	TGTGCCAGCAGCTTTAAGGTCCTGGGCCCGAACACTGAAGCTTTCTTT
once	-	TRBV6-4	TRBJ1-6	CASSDPVPRRSYNSPLHF	TGTGCCAGCAGTGACCCCGTTCCTAGAAGGTCCTATAATTCACCCCTCCACTTT
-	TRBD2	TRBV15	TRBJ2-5	CATSRERGGETQYF	TGTGCCACCAGCAGAGAAAGGGGAGGGGAGACCCAGTACTTC
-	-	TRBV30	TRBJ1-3	CAWSWGSLSGNTIYF	TGTGCCTGGAGTTGGGGCAGCCTCTCTGGAAACACCATATATTTT
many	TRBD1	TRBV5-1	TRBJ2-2	CASSRLLPGQGSGELFF	TGCGCCAGCAGTCGTCTGCTCCCGGGACAGGGGTCCGGGGAGCTGTTTTTT
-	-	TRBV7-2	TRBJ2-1	CASSLALRGEQFF	TGTGCCAGCAGCTTAGCCTTGCGGGGCGAGCAGTTCTTC
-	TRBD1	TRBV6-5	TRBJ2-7	CASSQQTGTSYEQYF	TGTGCCAGCAGTCAACAGACAGGGACATCCTACGAGCAGTACTTC
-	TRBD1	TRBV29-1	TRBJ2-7	CSVAGQGSSYEQYF	TGCAGCGTCGCCGGACAGGGTTCCTCCTACGAGCAGTACTTC
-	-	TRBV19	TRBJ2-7	CASSIGPQGSSYEQYF	TGTGCCAGTAGTATAGGCCCCCAGGGAAGCTCCTACGAGCAGTACTTC
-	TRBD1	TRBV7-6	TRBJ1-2	CASSFAGGYGYTF	TGTGCCAGCAGCTTTGCAGGGGGCTATGGCTACACCTTC
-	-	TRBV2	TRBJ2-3	CASSGDSTEYTDTQYF	TGTGCCAGCAGTGGAGACAGTACGGAATACACAGATACGCAGTATTTT
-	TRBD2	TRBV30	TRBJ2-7	CAWRSPGGGSYEQYF	TGTGCCTGGAGGTCTCCGGGGGGGGGCTCCTACGAGCAGTACTTC